This TCR beta chain was sequenced during a study of shared clonotypes between healthy human individuals. Study-wide results and caveats: Naive subsets, compared against memory subsets, generally had larger estimated richness values.

About this clone itself: Antigen unknown.

Assay: immunoSEQ multiplex PCR; the TCRdb copy retains only in-frame clones and omits some. The sample consists of over a million clones, approximately 98.5% of them appearing once. This CDR3 spans 13 amino acids. Germline-derived CDR1 and CDR2 are SGHTA and FQGTGA. The germline V and J ends were trimmed by 2 bases and 7 bases, with 12 bases remaining between them. The sequence was obtained from a man aged 25-40 years in good health. The chain is built from TRBV7-3 and TRBJ2-7; a weak D match, TRBD1 (6 bases). Sequenced input: naive CD4+ T cells sorted from blood. Stated subset: CD45RA+ positively selected. CDR3 residues: CASSLDRSGEQYF. The DNA of the CDR3 is TGTGCCAGCAGCTTAGACAGGTCGGGAGAGCAGTACTTC.